This is a list of T cell receptor beta chains from one sample in a study of early T cells in non-severe SARS-CoV-2 infection. Each CDR3 protein is one row after TCRdb ran MiXCR on the 5' RACE reads. The sample includes fewer than 120,000 distinct CDR3 sequences, around 12% seen only once; the top ten take less than 4.5%. Here the sequenced sample was whole blood, taken at baseline. Source of these receptors: an adult who was a healthcare worker with PCR-confirmed SARS-CoV-2 infection or an uninfected control (not recorded which). Each CDR3 is given with its conserved first and last residue. The order of the fields is V gene, D gene, clone size, J gene, CDR3 length, CDR3 DNA, CDR3 protein. D genes are given only for firm matches. Size is stated for part of the rows, as once, few or many counts, or as a class when the clone is expanded.

TRBV7-3	NA	NA	TRBJ2-1	15	TGTGCCAGCAGTTATTACCCCCCTCTAGCGAATGAGCAGTTCTTC	CASSYYPPLANEQFF
TRBV6-1	NA	few	TRBJ2-7	15	TGTGCCAGCAGTGAAAGTGGGGCGAGCTCCTACGAGCAGTACTTC	CASSESGASSYEQYF
TRBV5-6	NA	few	TRBJ2-2	15	TGTGCCAGCAGCCCCGGGACAAAGAACACCGGGGAGCTGTTTTTT	CASSPGTKNTGELFF
TRBV20-1	TRBD1	NA	TRBJ2-6	13	TGCAGTGCTAGGCCGGGACAGGGAACCGTCCTGACTTTC	CSARPGQGTVLTF
TRBV6-5	NA	many	TRBJ2-1	15	TGTGCCAGCAGTTACGGTGGAGGCCTACACAATGAGCAGTTCTTC	CASSYGGGLHNEQFF
TRBV7-3	NA	few	TRBJ2-5	13	TGTGCCAGCAGGTCCGGGGCCCAAGAGACCCAGTACTTC	CASRSGAQETQYF
TRBV21-1	NA	few	TRBJ2-2	18	TGTGCCAGCAGCAAAGCTGCGCAAGGGGAGGTGAACACCGGGGAGCTGTTTTTT	CASSKAAQGEVNTGELFF
TRBV5-1	NA	NA	TRBJ1-6	12	TGCGCCAGCAGCTTGGAAGGTTCACCCCTCCACTTT	CASSLEGSPLHF
TRBV4-2	TRBD1	many	TRBJ1-2	14	TGTGCCAGCAGCCCCGGACAGGGCGGCTATGGCTACACCTTC	CASSPGQGGYGYTF
TRBV7-2	NA	few	TRBJ2-1	14	TGTGCCAGCATCTGGGACGTACAGACCAATGAGCAGTTCTTC	CASIWDVQTNEQFF
TRBV4-2	TRBD2	few	TRBJ2-1	16	TGTGCCAGCAGCCGAGAAGTTAGCGGGGGCTACAATGAGCAGTTCTTC	CASSREVSGGYNEQFF
TRBV11-2	NA	NA	TRBJ2-3	14	TGTGCCAGCAGCCCCCGATTTGGCACAGATACGCAGTATTTT	CASSPRFGTDTQYF
TRBV5-1	TRBD2	many	TRBJ2-3	17	TGCGCCAGCAGCCCGATACTAGCGGATCCTAGCACAGATACGCAGTATTTT	CASSPILADPSTDTQYF
TRBV29-1	NA	NA	TRBJ2-7	15	TGCAGCGCTAGGACGGGACCGGTCAACTTCTACGAGCAGTACTTC	CSARTGPVNFYEQYF
TRBV28	TRBD1	NA	TRBJ1-1	15	TGTGCCAGCAGTTTATTCGGGACAGGGGGCACTGAAGCTTTCTTT	CASSLFGTGGTEAFF
TRBV5-1	NA	many	TRBJ2-1	12	TGCGCCAGCAGCTTGGGAATGAATGAGCAGTTCTTC	CASSLGMNEQFF
TRBV5-1	NA	NA	TRBJ2-7	15	TGCGCCAGCAGCTCCATAGGGGTCGCCGCTGAGTCGCAGTACTTC	CASSSIGVAAESQYF
TRBV5-1	NA	NA	TRBJ2-1	15	TGCGCCAGCAGCTGGGGCGGACTCCCCTACAATGAGCAGTTCTTC	CASSWGGLPYNEQFF
TRBV25-1	NA	few	TRBJ1-1	17	TGTGCCAGCAGTGCCCGAACGGGGACCGGGATGAACACTGAAGCTTTCTTT	CASSARTGTGMNTEAFF
TRBV2	NA	few	TRBJ2-7	12	TGTGCCAGCAGTTCCCAGGCTTACGAGCAGTACTTC	CASSSQAYEQYF
TRBV7-2	TRBD2	few	TRBJ2-7	15	TGTGCCAGCAGCCTCCGGACTAGCGGGTTCTACGAGCAGTACTTC	CASSLRTSGFYEQYF
TRBV29-1	NA	NA	TRBJ1-2	12	TGCAGCGTTCCGACACTTAACTATGGCTACACCTTC	CSVPTLNYGYTF
TRBV7-9	NA	few	TRBJ2-2	14	TGTGCCAGCAGCTTATATTCCGGACCCGGGGAGCTGTTTTTT	CASSLYSGPGELFF
TRBV30	NA	NA	TRBJ2-7	14	TGTGCCTGGAGTGTAGTGAGGGACCGACACGAGCAGTACTTC	CAWSVVRDRHEQYF
TRBV7-6	TRBD2	few	TRBJ2-2	19	TGTGCCAGCAGCCCGACCTGGGGCGGGAGGGCCGGTGACACCGGGGAGCTGTTTTTT	CASSPTWGGRAGDTGELFF
TRBV20-1	TRBD2	NA	TRBJ2-1	16	TGCAGTGCTAGTGATCCGGGACTAGCGGGTTACAATGAGCAGTTCTTC	CSASDPGLAGYNEQFF
TRBV18	NA	NA	TRBJ1-2	15	TGTGCCAGCTCACCCGGCGCAGGGGAGGGCTATGGCTACACCTTC	CASSPGAGEGYGYTF
TRBV6-5	TRBD1	few	TRBJ2-7	14	TGTGCCAGCAGTTACGGAGACAGGGGCTACGAGCAGTACTTC	CASSYGDRGYEQYF
TRBV27	NA	many	TRBJ1-6	11	TGTGCCAGCAGTTATGGTGGGACCCTCCACTTT	CASSYGGTLHF
TRBV2	TRBD1	NA	TRBJ2-3	13	TGTGCCAGCGGACAGGTTGGGGCAGATACGCAGTATTTT	CASGQVGADTQYF
TRBV11-1	TRBD1	few	TRBJ2-2	16	TGTGCCAGCAGCCTAGAGGGGGCGCGAGGCACCGGGGAGCTGTTTTTT	CASSLEGARGTGELFF
TRBV25-1	NA	once	TRBJ2-3	12	TGTGCCAGCGGAGGGGGCGGGAATACGCAGTATTTT	CASGGGGNTQYF
TRBV30	TRBD1	few	TRBJ1-2	14	TGTGCCTGGACTATTCGGGACAGTAACTATGGCTACACCTTC	CAWTIRDSNYGYTF
TRBV28	TRBD1	few	TRBJ2-5	16	TGTGCCAGCAGTTCTCCGGGACAGGGGCCACCGGAGACCCAGTACTTC	CASSSPGQGPPETQYF
TRBV18	NA	NA	TRBJ2-3	15	TGTGCCAGCTCATATCGGGGGCCCAGCACAGATACGCAGTATTTT	CASSYRGPSTDTQYF
TRBV29-1	NA	NA	TRBJ2-1	13	TGCAGCGTTGGGAGATCCTCCTACAATGAGCAGTTCTTC	CSVGRSSYNEQFF